Below, one TCR beta chain is given with its context. Antigen unknown. Germline CDR1 reads DFQATT; CDR2 reads SNEGSKA (reference sequence). This CDR3 has 12 amino acids. The authors extracted at least 6 micrograms of total RNA per sample. A second roughly 7 to 11 cycle PCR used barcoded and J-beta primers. TCRdb re-analysed the 5' RACE reads in MiXCR, keeping a single row per CDR3 protein. The sample consists of some 1,500,000 distinct CDR3 sequences, around 40% of them appearing once. This entry belongs to a study of blood T cells in healthy people across ages. Regarding the study as a whole: Fewer expanded clones and more diversity marked long-lived versus aged donors.

Sequencing was performed on blood. The sequence came from a woman aged 18 to 35 in good health. V usage is TRBV20-1 and J usage is TRBJ2-4; a possible D gene is TRBD2 (5 bases). The DNA matches TRBJ2-7 better at its end, which makes the J call doubtful. The CDR3, as DNA: TGCAGTGCTCCCTCTGGACTGTACGAGCAGTACTTC. Its protein is CSAPSGLYEQYF.